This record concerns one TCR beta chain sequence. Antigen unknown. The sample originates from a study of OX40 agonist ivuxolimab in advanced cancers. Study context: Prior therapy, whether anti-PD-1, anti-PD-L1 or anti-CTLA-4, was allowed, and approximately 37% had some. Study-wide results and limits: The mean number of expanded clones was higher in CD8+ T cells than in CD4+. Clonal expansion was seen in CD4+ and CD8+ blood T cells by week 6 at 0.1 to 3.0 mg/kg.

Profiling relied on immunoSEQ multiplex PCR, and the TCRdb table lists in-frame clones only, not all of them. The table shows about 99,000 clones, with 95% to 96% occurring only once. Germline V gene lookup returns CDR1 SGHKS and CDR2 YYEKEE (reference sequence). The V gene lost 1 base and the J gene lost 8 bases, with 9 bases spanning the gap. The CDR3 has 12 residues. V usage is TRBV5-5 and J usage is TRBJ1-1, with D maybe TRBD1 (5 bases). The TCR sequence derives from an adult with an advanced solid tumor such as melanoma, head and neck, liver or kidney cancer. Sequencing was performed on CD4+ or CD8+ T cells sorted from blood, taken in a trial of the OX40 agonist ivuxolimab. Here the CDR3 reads CASSLSGPEAFF. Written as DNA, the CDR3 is TGTGCCAGCAGCTTGTCGGGGCCCGAAGCTTTCTTT.